This T cell receptor (beta chain) was observed in a study of T cells in Graves' hyperthyroidism and ophthalmopathy. This clonotype appeared many times. A much larger clone differs by one base, so this may be a read error. CDR3 length: 16 amino acids. The V gene lost 2 bases and the J gene lost 4 bases, with 18 bases spanning the gap. Looked up from germline, CDR1 is MNHEY and CDR2 is SVGAGI. The investigators amplified TCR beta CDR3 regions from RNA transcripts. The HTBI primer set was used in a first-round RT-PCR of the TCR CDR3. In TCRdb, the multiplex PCR reads were re-called with MiXCR into one record per CDR3 protein. The table records approximately 400,000 distinct CDR3 sequences, 19% of them present only once.

Sequencing was done on a sample of blood. The J gene is TRBJ2-7, the V gene TRBV6-5; a weak D match, TRBD1 (6 bases). The TCR sequence derives from a woman under 30 with Graves' hyperthyroidism. The CDR3 loop is CASSYLLQGGSYEQYF. The CDR3 DNA reads as TGTGCCAGCAGTTACCTACTACAGGGTGGGAGTTACGAGCAGTACTTC.